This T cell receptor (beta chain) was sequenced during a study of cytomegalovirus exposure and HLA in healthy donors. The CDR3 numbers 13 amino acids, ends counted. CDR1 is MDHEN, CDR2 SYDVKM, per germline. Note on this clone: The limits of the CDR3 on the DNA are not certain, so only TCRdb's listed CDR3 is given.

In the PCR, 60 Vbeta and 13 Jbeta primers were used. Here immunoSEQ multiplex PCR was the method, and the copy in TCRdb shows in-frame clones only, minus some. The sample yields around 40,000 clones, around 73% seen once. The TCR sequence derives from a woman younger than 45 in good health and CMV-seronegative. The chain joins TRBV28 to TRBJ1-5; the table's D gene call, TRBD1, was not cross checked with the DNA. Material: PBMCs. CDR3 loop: CASSSGQGQPQHF.